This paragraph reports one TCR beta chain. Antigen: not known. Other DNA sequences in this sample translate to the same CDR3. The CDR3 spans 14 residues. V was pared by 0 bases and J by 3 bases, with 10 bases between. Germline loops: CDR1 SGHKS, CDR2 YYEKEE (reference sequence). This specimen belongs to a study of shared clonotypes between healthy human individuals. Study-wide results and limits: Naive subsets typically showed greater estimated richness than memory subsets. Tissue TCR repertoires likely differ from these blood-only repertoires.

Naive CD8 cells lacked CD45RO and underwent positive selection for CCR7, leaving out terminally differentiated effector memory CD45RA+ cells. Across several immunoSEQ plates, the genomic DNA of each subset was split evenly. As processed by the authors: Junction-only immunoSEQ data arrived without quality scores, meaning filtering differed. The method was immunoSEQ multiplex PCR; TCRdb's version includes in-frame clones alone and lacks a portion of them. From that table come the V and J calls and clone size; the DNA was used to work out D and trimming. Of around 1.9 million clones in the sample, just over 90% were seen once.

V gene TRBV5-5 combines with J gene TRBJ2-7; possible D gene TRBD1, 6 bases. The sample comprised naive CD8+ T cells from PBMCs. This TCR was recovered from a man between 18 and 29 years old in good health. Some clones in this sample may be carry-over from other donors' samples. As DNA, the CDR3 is TGTGCCAGCAGCTTGGGTCAGGGGTTCTACGAGCAGTACTTC. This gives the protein CASSLGQGFYEQYF.